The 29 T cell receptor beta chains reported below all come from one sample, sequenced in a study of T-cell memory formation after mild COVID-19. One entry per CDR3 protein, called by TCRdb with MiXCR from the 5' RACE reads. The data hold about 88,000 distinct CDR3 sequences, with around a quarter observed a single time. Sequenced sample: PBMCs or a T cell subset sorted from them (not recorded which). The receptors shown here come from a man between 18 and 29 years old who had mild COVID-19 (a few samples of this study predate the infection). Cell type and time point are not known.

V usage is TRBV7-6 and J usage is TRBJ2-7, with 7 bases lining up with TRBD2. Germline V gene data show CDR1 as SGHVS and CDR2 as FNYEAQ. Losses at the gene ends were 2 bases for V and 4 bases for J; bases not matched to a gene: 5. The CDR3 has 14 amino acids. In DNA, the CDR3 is TGTGCCAGCAGCTTAAGCGCGGGGGATTACGAGCAGTACTTC. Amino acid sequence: CASSLSAGDYEQYF.

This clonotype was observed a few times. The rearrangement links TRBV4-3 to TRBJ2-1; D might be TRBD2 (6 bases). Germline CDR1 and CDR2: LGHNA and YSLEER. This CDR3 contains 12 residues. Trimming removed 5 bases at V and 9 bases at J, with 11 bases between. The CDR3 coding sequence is TGCGCCAGCAGCAAAGCGGGTTCTGAGCAGTTCTTC. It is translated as CASSKAGSEQFF.

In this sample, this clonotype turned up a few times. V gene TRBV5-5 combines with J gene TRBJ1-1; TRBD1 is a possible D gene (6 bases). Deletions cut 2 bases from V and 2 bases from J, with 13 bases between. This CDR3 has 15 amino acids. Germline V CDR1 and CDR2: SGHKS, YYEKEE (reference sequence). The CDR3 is CASSFRRGFNTEAFF. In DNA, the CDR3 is TGTGCCAGCAGCTTCCGGAGGGGGTTCAACACTGAAGCTTTCTTT.

The CDR3: CASSPIEQGLSEAFF. DNA of the CDR3: TGCGCCAGCAGCCCGATAGAACAGGGGTTGTCTGAAGCTTTCTTT. The chain is built from TRBV4-1 and TRBJ1-1, with 7 bases that match TRBD1. There are 15 residues in the CDR3. Germline V lookup: CDR1 MGHRA, CDR2 YSYEKL. Trimming removed 4 bases from V and 6 bases from J; junction bases left unmatched: 11.

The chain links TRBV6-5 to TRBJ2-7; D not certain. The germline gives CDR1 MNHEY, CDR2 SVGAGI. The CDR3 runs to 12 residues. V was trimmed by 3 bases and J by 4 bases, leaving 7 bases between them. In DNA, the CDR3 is TGTGCCAGCAGTTATGGTCCTTACGAGCAGTACTTC. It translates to CASSYGPYEQYF.

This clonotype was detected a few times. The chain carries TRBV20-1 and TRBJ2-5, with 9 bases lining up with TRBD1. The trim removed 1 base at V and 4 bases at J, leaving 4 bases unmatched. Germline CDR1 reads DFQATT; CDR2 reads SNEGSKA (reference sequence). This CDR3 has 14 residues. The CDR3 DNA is TGCAGTGCTAGAGGGGGACAGGGACTAGAGACCCAGTACTTC. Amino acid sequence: CSARGGQGLETQYF.

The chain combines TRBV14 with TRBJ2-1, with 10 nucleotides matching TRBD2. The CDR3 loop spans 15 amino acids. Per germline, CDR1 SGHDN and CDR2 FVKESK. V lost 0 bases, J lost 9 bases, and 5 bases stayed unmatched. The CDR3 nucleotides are TGTGCCAGCAGCCAAGAACTAGCGGGGTCTGGTGAGCAGTTCTTC. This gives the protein CASSQELAGSGEQFF.

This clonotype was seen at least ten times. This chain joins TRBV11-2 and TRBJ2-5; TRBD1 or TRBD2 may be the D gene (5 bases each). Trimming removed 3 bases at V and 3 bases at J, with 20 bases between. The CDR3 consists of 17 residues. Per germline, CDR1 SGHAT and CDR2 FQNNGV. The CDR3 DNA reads TGTGCCAGCAGCTTGGGGCAGGTGGAGGTCGGGGAAGAGACCCAGTACTTC. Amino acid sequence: CASSLGQVEVGEETQYF.

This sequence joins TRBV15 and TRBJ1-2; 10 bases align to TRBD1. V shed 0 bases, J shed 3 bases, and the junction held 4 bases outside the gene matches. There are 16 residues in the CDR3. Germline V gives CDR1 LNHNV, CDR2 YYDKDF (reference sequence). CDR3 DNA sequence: TGTGCCACCAGCAGAGAGACAGGGGGCAGGGACTATGGCTACACCTTC. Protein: CATSRETGGRDYGYTF.

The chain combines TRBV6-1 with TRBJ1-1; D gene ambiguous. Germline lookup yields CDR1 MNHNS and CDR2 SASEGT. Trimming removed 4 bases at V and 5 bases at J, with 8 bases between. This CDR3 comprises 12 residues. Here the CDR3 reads CASSVPATEAFF. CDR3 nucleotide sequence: TGTGCCAGCAGTGTGCCTGCAACTGAAGCTTTCTTT.

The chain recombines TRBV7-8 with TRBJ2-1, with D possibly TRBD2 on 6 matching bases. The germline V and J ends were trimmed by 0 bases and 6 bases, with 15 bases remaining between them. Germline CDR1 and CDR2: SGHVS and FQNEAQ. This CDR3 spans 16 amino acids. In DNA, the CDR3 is TGTGCCAGCAGCTTAGCGCGACTAGAGGGGTTCAATGAGCAGTTCTTC. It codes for CASSLARLEGFNEQFF.

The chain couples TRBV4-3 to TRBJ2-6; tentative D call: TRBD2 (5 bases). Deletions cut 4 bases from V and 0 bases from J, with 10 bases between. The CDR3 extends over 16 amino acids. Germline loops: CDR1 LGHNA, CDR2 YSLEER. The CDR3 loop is CASSPRGYSGANVLTF. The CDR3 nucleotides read TGCGCCAGCAGCCCCCGCGGGTACTCTGGGGCCAACGTCCTGACTTTC.

This CDR3 reads CASSTSSGTGAFGSNQPQHF. The CDR3 DNA reads TGTGCCAGCAGCACCTCTTCCGGGACAGGGGCTTTTGGGAGCAATCAGCCCCAGCATTTT. The chain is built from TRBV7-9 and TRBJ1-5; TRBD1 matches 10 bases. The junction had 17 bases not matched to a gene; V was cut back by 5 bases and J by 1 base. CDR3 length: 20 residues. The germline V gene has CDR1 SEHNR and CDR2 FQNEAQ (reference sequence).

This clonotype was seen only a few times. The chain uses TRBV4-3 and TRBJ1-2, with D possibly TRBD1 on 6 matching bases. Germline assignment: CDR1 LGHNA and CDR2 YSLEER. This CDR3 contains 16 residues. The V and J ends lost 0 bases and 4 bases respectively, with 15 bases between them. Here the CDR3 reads CASSQDATGLIYGYTF. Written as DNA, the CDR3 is TGCGCCAGCAGCCAAGATGCGACAGGTCTGATCTATGGCTACACCTTC.

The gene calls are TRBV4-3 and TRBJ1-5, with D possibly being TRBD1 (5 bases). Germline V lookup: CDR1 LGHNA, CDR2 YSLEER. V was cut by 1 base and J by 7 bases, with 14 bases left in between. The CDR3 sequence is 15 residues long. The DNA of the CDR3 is TGCGCCAGCAGCCAAGGAACCGCAGGGAACCAGCCCCAGCATTTT. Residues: CASSQGTAGNQPQHF.

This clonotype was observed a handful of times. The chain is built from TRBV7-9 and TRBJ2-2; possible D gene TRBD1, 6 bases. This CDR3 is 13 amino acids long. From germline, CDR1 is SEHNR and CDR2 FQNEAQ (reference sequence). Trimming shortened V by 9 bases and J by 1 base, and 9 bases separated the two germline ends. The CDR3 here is CASGTLNTGELFF. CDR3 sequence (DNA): TGTGCCAGTGGGACATTGAACACCGGGGAGCTGTTTTTT.

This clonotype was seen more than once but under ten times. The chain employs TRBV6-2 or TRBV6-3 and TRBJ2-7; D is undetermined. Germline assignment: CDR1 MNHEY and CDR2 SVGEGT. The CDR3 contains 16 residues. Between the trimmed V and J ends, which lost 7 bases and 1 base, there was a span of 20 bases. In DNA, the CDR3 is TGTGCCAGCACTTCCCGACGTGGGTGGCGGTCCTACGAGCAGTACTTC. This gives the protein CASTSRRGWRSYEQYF.

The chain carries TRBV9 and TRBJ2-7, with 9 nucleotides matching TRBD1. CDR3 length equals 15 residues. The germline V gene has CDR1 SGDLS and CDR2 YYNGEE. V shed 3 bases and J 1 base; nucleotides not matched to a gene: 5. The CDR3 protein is CASSATGTGSYEQYF. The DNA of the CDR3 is TGTGCCAGCAGCGCAACCGGGACAGGGTCCTACGAGCAGTACTTC.

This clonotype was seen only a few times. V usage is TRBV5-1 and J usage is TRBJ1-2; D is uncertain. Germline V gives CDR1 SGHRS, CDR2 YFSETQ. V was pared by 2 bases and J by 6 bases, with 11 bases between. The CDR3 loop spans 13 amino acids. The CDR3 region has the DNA TGCGCCAGCAGCTTCACAGCCGCCCATGGCTACACCTTC. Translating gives CASSFTAAHGYTF.

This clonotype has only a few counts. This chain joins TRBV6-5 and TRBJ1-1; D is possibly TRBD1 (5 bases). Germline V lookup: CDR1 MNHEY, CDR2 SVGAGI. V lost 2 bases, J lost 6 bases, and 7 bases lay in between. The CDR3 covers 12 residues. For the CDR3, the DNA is TGTGCCAGCAGTTACAAAGGGGCTGAAGCTTTCTTT. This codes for CASSYKGAEAFF.

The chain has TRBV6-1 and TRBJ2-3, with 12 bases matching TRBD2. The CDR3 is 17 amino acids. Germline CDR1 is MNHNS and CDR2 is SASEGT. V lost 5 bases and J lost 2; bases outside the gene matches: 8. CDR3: CASSPGLAGPITDTQYF. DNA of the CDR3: TGTGCCAGCAGTCCTGGACTAGCGGGACCGATCACAGATACGCAGTATTTT.

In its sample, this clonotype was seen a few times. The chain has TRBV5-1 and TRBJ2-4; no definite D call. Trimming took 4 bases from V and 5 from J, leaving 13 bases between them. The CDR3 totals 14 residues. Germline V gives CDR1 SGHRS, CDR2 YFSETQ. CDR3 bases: TGCGCCAGCAGCGCGGCGCACGCGGAAAACATTCAGTACTTC. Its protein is CASSAAHAENIQYF.

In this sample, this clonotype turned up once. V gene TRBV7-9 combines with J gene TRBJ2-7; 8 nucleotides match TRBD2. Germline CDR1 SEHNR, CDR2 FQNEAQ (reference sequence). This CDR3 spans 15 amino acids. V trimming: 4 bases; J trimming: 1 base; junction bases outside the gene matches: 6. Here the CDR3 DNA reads TGTGCCAGCAGCTCCGGGGGGGAGAGATCCTACGAGCAGTACGTC. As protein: CASSSGGERSYEQYV.

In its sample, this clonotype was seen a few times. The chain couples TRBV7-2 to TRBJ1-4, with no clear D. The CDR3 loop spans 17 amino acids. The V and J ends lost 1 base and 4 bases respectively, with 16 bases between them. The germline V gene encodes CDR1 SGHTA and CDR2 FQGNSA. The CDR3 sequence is CASSLEGRERNNEKLFF. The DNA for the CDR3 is TGTGCCAGCAGCTTAGAGGGCCGGGAAAGAAATAATGAAAAACTGTTTTTT.

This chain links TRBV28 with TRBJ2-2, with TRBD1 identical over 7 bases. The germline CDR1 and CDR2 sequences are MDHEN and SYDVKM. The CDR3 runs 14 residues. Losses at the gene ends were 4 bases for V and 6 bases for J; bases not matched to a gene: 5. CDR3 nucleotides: TGTGCCAGCAGTTCCGTTCAGGGGGCCGGGGAGCTGTTTTTT. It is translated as CASSSVQGAGELFF.

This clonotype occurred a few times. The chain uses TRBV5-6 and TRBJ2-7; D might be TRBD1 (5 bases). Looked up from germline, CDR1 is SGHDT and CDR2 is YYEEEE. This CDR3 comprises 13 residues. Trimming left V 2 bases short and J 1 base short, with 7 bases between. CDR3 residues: CASSFRGSYEQYV. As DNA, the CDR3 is TGTGCCAGCAGCTTTAGGGGTTCCTACGAGCAGTACGTC.

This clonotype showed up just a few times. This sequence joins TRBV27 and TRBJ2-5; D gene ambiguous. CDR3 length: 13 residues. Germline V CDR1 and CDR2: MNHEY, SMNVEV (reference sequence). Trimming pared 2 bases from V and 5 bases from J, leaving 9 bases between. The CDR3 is CASSLPPIETQYF. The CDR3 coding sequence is TGTGCCAGCAGTTTACCCCCGATTGAGACCCAGTACTTC.

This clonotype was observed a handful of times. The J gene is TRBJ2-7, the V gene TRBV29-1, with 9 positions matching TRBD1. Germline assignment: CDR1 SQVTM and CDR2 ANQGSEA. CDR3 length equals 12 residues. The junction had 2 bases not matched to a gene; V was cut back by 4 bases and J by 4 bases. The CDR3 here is CSVAGQGYEQYF. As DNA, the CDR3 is TGCAGCGTTGCGGGACAGGGTTACGAGCAGTACTTC.

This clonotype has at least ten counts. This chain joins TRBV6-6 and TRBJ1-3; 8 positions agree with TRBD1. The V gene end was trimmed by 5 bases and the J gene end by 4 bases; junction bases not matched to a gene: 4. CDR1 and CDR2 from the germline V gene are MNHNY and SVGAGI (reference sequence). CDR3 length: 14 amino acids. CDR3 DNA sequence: TGTGCCAGCAGTCAGGGGGCGGAAGGAAACACCATATATTTT. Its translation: CASSQGAEGNTIYF.